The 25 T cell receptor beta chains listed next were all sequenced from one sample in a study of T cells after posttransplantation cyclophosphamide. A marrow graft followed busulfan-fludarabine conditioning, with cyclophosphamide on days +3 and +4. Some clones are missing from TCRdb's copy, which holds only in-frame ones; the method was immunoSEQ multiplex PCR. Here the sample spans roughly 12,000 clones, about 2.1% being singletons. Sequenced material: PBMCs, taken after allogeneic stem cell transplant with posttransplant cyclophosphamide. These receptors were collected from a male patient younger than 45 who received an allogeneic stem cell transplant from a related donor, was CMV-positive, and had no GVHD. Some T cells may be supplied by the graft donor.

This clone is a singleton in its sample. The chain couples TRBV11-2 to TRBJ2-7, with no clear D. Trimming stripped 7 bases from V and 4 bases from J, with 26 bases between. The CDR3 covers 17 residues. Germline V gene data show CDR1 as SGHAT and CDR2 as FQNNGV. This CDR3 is CASILFFKQKAAYEQYF. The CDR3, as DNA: TGTGCCAGCATTTTATTTTTCAAGCAGAAGGCGGCATACGAGCAGTACTTC.

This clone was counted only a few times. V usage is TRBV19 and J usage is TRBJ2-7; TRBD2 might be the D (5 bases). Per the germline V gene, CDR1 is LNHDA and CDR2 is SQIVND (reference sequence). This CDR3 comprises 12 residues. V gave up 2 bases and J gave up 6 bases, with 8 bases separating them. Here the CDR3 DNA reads TGTGCCAGTAGTATAACCGCGGGCGAGCAGTACTTC. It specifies CASSITAGEQYF.

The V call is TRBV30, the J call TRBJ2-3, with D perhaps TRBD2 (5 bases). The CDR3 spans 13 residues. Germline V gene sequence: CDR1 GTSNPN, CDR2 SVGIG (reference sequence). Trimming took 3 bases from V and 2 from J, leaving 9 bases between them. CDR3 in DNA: TGTGCCTGGAGCCGGGAAACCACAGATACGCAGTATTTT. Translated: CAWSRETTDTQYF. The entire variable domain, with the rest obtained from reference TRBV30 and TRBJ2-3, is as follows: SQTIHQWPATLVQPVGSPLSLECTVEGTSNPNLYWYRQAAGRGLQLLFYSVGIGQISSEVPQNLSASRPQDRQFILSSKKLLLSDSGFYLCAWSRETTDTQYFGPGTRLTVL.

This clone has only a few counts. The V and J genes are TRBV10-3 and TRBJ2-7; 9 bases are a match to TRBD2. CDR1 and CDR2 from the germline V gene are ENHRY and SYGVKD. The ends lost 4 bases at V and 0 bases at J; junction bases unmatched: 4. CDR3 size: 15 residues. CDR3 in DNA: TGTGCCATCAGTGGGGGACTAGCTAGCTCCTACGAGCAGTACTTC. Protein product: CAISGGLASSYEQYF.

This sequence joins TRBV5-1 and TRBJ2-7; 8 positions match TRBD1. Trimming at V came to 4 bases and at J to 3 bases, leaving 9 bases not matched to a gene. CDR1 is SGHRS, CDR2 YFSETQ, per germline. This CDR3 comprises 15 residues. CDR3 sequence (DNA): TGCGCCAGCAGCCGTGACAGGGGTGGTGACTACGAGCAGTACTTC. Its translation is CASSRDRGGDYEQYF.

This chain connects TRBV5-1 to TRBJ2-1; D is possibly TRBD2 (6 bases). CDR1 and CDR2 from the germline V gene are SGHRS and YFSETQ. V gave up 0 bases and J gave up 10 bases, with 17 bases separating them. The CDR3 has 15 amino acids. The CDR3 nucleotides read TGCGCCAGCAGCTTGGGGCGGGGCCCGCGATGGGAGCAGTTCTTC. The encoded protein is CASSLGRGPRWEQFF.

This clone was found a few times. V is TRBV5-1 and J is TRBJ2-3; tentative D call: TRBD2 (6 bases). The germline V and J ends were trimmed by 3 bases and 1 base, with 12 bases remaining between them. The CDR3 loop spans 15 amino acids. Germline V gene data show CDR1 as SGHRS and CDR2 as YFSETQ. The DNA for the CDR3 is TGCGCCAGCAGCTCCGGAACGGGAGGCACAGATACGCAGTATTTT. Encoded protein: CASSSGTGGTDTQYF.

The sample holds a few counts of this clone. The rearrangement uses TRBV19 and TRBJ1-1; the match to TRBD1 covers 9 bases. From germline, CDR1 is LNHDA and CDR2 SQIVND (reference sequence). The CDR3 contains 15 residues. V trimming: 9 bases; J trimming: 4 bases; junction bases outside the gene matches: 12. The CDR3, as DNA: TGTGCCAGCATCCGGGACAGGGCTTTTTCCACTGAAGCTTTCTTT. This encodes CASIRDRAFSTEAFF.

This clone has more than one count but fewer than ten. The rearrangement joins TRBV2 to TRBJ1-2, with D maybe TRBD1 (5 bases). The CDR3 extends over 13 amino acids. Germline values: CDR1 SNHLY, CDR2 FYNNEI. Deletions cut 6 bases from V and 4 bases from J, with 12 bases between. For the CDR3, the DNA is TGTGCCAGCAGAAGGGACGGGAGCTATGGCTACACCTTC. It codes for CASRRDGSYGYTF. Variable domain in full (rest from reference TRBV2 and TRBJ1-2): EPEVTQTPSHQVTQMGQEVILRCVPISNHLYFYWYRQILGQKVEFLVSFYNNEISEKSEIFDDQFSVERPDGSNFTLKIRSTKLEDSAMYFCASRRDGSYGYTFGSGTRLTVV.

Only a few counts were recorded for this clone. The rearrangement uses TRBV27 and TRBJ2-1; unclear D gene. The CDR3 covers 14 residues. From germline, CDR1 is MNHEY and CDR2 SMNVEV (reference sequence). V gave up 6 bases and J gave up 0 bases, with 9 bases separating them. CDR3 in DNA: TGTGCCAGCAGACCCGAGAGCTCCTACAATGAGCAGTTCTTC. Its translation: CASRPESSYNEQFF.

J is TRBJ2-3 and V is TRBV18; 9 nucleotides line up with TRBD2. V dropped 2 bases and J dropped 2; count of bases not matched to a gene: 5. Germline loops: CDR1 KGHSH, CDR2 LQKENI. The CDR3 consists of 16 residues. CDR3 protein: CASSPFSGGLTDTQYF. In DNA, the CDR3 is TGTGCCAGCTCACCATTCAGCGGGGGGCTCACAGATACGCAGTATTTT. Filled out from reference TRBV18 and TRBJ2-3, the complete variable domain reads NAGVMQNPRHLVRRRGQEARLRCSPMKGHSHVYWYRQLPEEGLKFMVYLQKENIIDESGMPKERFSAEFPKEGPSILRIQQVVRGDSAAYFCASSPFSGGLTDTQYFGPGTRLTVL.

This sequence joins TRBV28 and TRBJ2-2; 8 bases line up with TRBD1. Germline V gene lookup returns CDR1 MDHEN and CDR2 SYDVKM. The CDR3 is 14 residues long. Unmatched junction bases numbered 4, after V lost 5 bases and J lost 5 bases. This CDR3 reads CASSDRGWTGELFF. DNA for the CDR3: TGTGCCAGCAGTGACAGGGGTTGGACCGGGGAGCTGTTTTTT.

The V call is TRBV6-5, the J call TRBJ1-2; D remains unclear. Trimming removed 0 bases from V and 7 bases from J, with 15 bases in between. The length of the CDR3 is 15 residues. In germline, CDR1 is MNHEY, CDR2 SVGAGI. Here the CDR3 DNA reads TGTGCCAGCAGTTACTCAACAGCCGAGCTGGGTGGCTACACCTTC. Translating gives CASSYSTAELGGYTF.

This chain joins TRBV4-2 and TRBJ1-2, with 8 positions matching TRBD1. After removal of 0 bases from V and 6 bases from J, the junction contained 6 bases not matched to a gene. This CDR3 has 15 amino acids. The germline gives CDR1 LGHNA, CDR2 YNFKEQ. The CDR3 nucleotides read TGTGCCAGCAGCCAAGACCTCGCAGGGGGCAATGGCTACACCTTC. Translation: CASSQDLAGGNGYTF.

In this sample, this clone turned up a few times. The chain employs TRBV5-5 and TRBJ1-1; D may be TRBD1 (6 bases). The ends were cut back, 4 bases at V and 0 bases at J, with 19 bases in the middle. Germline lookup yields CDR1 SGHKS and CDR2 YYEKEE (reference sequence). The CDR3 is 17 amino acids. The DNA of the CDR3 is TGTGCCAGCAGCCAAAGGGGGTACCTTATTATGAACACTGAAGCTTTCTTT. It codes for CASSQRGYLIMNTEAFF.

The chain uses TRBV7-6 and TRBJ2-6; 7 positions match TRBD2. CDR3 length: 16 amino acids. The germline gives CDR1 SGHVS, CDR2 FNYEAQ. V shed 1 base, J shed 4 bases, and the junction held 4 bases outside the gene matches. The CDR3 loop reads CASSLGGGWGANVLTF. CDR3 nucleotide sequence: TGTGCCAGCAGCTTAGGGGGGGGGTGGGGGGCCAACGTCCTGACTTTC.

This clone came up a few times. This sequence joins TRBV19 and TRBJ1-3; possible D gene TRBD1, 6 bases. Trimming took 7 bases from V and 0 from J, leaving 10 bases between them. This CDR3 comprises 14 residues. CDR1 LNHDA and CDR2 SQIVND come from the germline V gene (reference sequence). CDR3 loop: CASTTGSSGNTIYF. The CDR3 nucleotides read TGTGCCAGTACTACAGGGTCCTCTGGAAACACCATATATTTT. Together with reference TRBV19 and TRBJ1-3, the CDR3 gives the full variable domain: DGGITQSPKYLFRKEGQNVTLSCEQNLNHDAMYWYRQDPGQGLRLIYYSQIVNDFQKGDIAEGYSVSREKKESFPLTVTSAQKNPTAFYLCASTTGSSGNTIYFGEGSWLTVV.

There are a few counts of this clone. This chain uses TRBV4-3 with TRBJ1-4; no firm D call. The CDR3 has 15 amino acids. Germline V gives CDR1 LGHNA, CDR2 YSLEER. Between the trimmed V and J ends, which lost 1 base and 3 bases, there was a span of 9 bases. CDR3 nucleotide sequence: TGCGCCAGCAGCCAAGTGTGGGGAGCTAATGAAAAACTGTTTTTT. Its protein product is CASSQVWGANEKLFF.

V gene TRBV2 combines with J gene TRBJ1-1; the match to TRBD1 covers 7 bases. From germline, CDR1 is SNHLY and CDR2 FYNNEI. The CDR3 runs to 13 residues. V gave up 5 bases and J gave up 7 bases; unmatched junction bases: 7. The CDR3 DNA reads TGTGCCAGCAGTAAACAGGGGCCCGGTGAAGCTTTCTTT. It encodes CASSKQGPGEAFF.

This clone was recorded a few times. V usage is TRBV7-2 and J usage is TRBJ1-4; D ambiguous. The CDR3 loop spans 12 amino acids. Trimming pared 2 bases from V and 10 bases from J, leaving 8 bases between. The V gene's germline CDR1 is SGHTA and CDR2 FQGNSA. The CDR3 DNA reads TGTGCCAGCAGCTTAAATCGAGTAAAACTGTTTTTT. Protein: CASSLNRVKLFF.

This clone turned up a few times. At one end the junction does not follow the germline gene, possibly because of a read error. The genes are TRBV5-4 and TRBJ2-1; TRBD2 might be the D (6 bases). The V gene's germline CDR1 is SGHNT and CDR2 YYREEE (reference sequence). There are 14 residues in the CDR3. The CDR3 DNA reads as TGCGCCAGCAGCCAAGGGGAGGAGGGCAATGAGCAGTTCTTC. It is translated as CASSQGEEGNEQFF.

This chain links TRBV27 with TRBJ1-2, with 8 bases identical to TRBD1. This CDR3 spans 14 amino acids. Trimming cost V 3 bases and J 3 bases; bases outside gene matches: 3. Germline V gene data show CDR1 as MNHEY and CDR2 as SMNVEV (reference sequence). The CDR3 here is CASSFGQGDYGYTF. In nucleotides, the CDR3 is TGTGCCAGCAGTTTTGGACAGGGCGACTATGGCTACACCTTC.

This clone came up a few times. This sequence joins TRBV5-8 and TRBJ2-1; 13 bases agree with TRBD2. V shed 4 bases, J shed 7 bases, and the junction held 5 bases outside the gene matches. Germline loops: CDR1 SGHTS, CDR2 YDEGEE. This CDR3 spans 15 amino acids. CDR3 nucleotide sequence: TGTGCCAGCAGCAAGACTAGCGGGGGGCTTAATGAGCAGTTCTTC. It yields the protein CASSKTSGGLNEQFF.

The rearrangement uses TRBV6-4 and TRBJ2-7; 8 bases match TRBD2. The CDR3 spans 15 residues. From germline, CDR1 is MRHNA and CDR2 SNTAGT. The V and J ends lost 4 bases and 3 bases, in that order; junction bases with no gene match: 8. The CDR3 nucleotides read TGTGCCAGCAGTGTAGAAGCGGGGGCCGTCTACGAGCAGTACTTC. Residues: CASSVEAGAVYEQYF.

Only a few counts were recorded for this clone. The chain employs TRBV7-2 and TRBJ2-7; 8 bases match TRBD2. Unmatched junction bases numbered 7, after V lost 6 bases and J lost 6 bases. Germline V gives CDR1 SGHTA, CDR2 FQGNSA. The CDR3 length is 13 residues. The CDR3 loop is CASRGGLVGEQYF. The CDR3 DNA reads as TGTGCCAGCAGGGGGGGACTAGTTGGCGAGCAGTACTTC.